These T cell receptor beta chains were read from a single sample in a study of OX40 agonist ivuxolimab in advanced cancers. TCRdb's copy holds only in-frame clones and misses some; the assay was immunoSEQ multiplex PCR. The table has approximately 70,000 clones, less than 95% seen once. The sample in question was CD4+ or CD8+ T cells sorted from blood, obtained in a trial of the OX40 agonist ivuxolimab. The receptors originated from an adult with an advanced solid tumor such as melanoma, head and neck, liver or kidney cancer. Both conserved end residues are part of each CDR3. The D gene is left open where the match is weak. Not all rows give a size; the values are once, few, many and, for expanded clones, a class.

DNA: TGTGCCAGCAGCGTAGGGTTACTCGGGGTGAACACTGAAGCTTTCTTT
CDR3: CASSVGLLGVNTEAFF
V: TRBV9
D: .
J: TRBJ1-1
size: .

DNA: TGTGCCAGCAGCTTGGCCAAAGGGACCTACGAGCAGTACTTC
CDR3: CASSLAKGTYEQYF
V: TRBV5-4
D: .
J: TRBJ2-7
size: .

DNA: TGTGCCGTAGAAGGGGCGGGGGACTCCAGCTCCTACGAGCAGTACTTC
CDR3: CAVEGAGDSSSYEQYF
V: TRBV7-2
D: TRBD2
J: TRBJ2-7
size: .

DNA: TGTGCCACGGAGGGGGCCGGGGGGCTCAACGAGCAGTACTTC
CDR3: CATEGAGGLNEQYF
V: TRBV10-3
D: .
J: TRBJ2-7
size: .

DNA: TGTGCCAGCACCGAACAGACTGGCTATGGCTACACCTTC
CDR3: CASTEQTGYGYTF
V: TRBV5-8
D: .
J: TRBJ1-2
size: .

DNA: TGTGCCAGCAGGGAAACAGGGGATTACGAGCAGTACTTC
CDR3: CASRETGDYEQYF
V: TRBV6-1
D: TRBD1
J: TRBJ2-7
size: .

DNA: TGTGCCAGCAGCCCCCCGGGTTTAGCGGGGGGGCAGGCGGTCTTC
CDR3: CASSPPGLAGGQAVF
V: TRBV7-9
D: TRBD2
J: TRBJ2-1
size: .

DNA: TGTGCCAGCAGCTTAGGCCTTAGGGCGAGCACTGAAGCTTTCTTT
CDR3: CASSLGLRASTEAFF
V: TRBV7-8
D: .
J: TRBJ1-1
size: .

DNA: TGTGCCAGCAGTTGGGACAGGGCTGATTCACCCCTCCACTTT
CDR3: CASSWDRADSPLHF
V: TRBV27
D: TRBD1
J: TRBJ1-6
size: .

DNA: TGTGCCAGCAGCGTAGTGATGGCGGCAAACACCGGGGAGCTGTTTTTT
CDR3: CASSVVMAANTGELFF
V: TRBV9
D: .
J: TRBJ2-2
size: .

DNA: TGTGCCATCAGTGAGTCGGGACAGGGAGGTCAGCCCCAGCATTTT
CDR3: CAISESGQGGQPQHF
V: TRBV10-3
D: TRBD1
J: TRBJ1-5
size: .

DNA: TGTGCCAGCAGTGAAACTCAGGGGGACTATGGCTACACCTTC
CDR3: CASSETQGDYGYTF
V: TRBV6-1
D: TRBD1
J: TRBJ1-2
size: .

DNA: TGCGCCAGCAGCTCCTGGACAGGGCTACAAGAGACCCAGTACTTC
CDR3: CASSSWTGLQETQYF
V: TRBV5-1
D: TRBD1
J: TRBJ2-5
size: .

DNA: TGTGCCAGCAGTTACGGCGATTCAGCTAACTATGGCTACACCTTC
CDR3: CASSYGDSANYGYTF
V: TRBV6-5
D: .
J: TRBJ1-2
size: .

DNA: TGTGCCAGCAGTGAGGAACGATACAATGAGCAGTTCTTC
CDR3: CASSEERYNEQFF
V: TRBV2
D: .
J: TRBJ2-1
size: .

DNA: TGTGCCAGCAGTGAACCCCCGGGCTTAGGGCCTTACGAGCAGTACTTC
CDR3: CASSEPPGLGPYEQYF
V: TRBV2
D: .
J: TRBJ2-7
size: once

DNA: TGTGCTAGCAGCGACCACGGCACTCAAGAGACCCAGTACTTC
CDR3: CASSDHGTQETQYF
V: TRBV7-7
D: .
J: TRBJ2-5
size: .

DNA: TGCGCCAGCAGCTCGGCAGGACAGGGCTGGGCCGGGGAGCTGTTTTTT
CDR3: CASSSAGQGWAGELFF
V: TRBV5-1
D: TRBD1
J: TRBJ2-2
size: once

DNA: TGTGCCACCAGCAGCAAGACTAGCGGGAGTACAGATACGCAGTATTTT
CDR3: CATSSKTSGSTDTQYF
V: TRBV15
D: TRBD2
J: TRBJ2-3
size: .

DNA: TGTGCCTGGAGGGACCTCCGCGGCTTAGCTTTCTTT
CDR3: CAWRDLRGLAFF
V: TRBV30
D: .
J: TRBJ1-1
size: few

DNA: TGCGCCACCAGGCAAGGGATTCACACAGATACGCAGTATTTT
CDR3: CATRQGIHTDTQYF
V: TRBV5-1
D: .
J: TRBJ2-3
size: .

DNA: TGCGCCAGCAGCTCGCAGGGGGCAAGCGAGCAGTACTTC
CDR3: CASSSQGASEQYF
V: TRBV5-1
D: TRBD1
J: TRBJ2-7
size: once

DNA: TGTGCCAGCCGACTAGCGGTAACAGATACGCAGTATTTT
CDR3: CASRLAVTDTQYF
V: TRBV6-5
D: TRBD2
J: TRBJ2-3
size: .

DNA: TGTGCCTGGAGTCCACCCTCGGGGCTACCGGGGAACGAGCAGTACTTC
CDR3: CAWSPPSGLPGNEQYF
V: TRBV30
D: .
J: TRBJ2-7
size: .

DNA: TGTGCCAGCGGGTTACTAGCGGGAGAGGATGAGCAGTTCTTC
CDR3: CASGLLAGEDEQFF
V: TRBV28
D: TRBD2
J: TRBJ2-1
size: .

DNA: TGTGCCTGGAGGGACAGGGGGCGCGGTGGCTACACCTTC
CDR3: CAWRDRGRGGYTF
V: TRBV30
D: TRBD1
J: TRBJ1-2
size: .

DNA: TGCGCCAGCACCGAGACGCAGAGCTCCTACAATGAGCAGTTCTTC
CDR3: CASTETQSSYNEQFF
V: TRBV5-1
D: .
J: TRBJ2-1
size: .

DNA: TGTGCCAGCAGCCAAGGGCAGGGCAATCAGCCCCAGCATTTT
CDR3: CASSQGQGNQPQHF
V: TRBV7-2
D: .
J: TRBJ1-5
size: .

DNA: TGTGCCGGTTGGGGACAGGGGCTTCCCACCGGGGAGCTGTTTTTT
CDR3: CAGWGQGLPTGELFF
V: TRBV6-1
D: TRBD1
J: TRBJ2-2
size: .

DNA: TGTGCCAGCTCACCGGGACAGGGTATCGAGCAGTACTTC
CDR3: CASSPGQGIEQYF
V: TRBV18
D: TRBD1
J: TRBJ2-7
size: .

DNA: TGCGCCAGCAGCTCGGGACCTTTCATCTCCTACGAGCAGTACTTC
CDR3: CASSSGPFISYEQYF
V: TRBV5-1
D: .
J: TRBJ2-7
size: .

DNA: TGTGCCAGCAGCCCCCGTGGGGATACGCAGTATTTT
CDR3: CASSPRGDTQYF
V: TRBV11-3
D: .
J: TRBJ2-3
size: .

DNA: TGTGCCACCAGCAGAGCAGGGACAGGGGCCTACGAGCAGTACTTC
CDR3: CATSRAGTGAYEQYF
V: TRBV15
D: TRBD1
J: TRBJ2-7
size: once

DNA: TGTGCCAGCAGGCTGGGACTTGGTGAGCAGTTCTTC
CDR3: CASRLGLGEQFF
V: TRBV14
D: .
J: TRBJ2-1
size: .

DNA: TGTGCCAGCTCAACGGTGGGCGGGGAGCTGTTTTTT
CDR3: CASSTVGGELFF
V: TRBV18
D: .
J: TRBJ2-2
size: .

DNA: TGTGCCAGCAGCGCCCTTGGCCGGGACATTGAGCAGTTCTTC
CDR3: CASSALGRDIEQFF
V: TRBV13
D: .
J: TRBJ2-1
size: .

DNA: TGTGCCAGTAGTCGGACGGCTCCGGGCGGCGAGCAACTGTTTTTT
CDR3: CASSRTAPGGEQLFF
V: TRBV19
D: .
J: TRBJ1-4
size: .